This T cell receptor (beta chain) is from a study of T cell responses to AZD1222 COVID-19 vaccine. Notes on this clone: Its antigen is still unknown.

Study observations and caveats: Baseline serostatus was positive in only a handful of AZD1222 recipients. A rise in Spike-specific TCR breadth and depth followed two AZD1222 doses.

Assay: immunoSEQ multiplex PCR; the TCRdb copy retains only in-frame clones and omits some. In the table there are under 55,000 clones, roughly four fifths of which are singletons. Germline V CDR1 and CDR2: SEHNR, FQNEAQ (reference sequence). With V trimmed by 7 bases and J by 4 bases, 11 bases remained unmatched. The CDR3 covers 15 residues. The sequencing here drew on peripheral blood, taken on day 0 of AZD1222 vaccination. The chain couples TRBV7-9 to TRBJ1-2; 8 nucleotides match TRBD1. The TCR originated in an adult in good health. CDR3 region: CASTPGQGGPYGYTF. The DNA for the CDR3 is TGTGCCAGCACCCCAGGACAGGGAGGCCCCTATGGCTACACCTTC.